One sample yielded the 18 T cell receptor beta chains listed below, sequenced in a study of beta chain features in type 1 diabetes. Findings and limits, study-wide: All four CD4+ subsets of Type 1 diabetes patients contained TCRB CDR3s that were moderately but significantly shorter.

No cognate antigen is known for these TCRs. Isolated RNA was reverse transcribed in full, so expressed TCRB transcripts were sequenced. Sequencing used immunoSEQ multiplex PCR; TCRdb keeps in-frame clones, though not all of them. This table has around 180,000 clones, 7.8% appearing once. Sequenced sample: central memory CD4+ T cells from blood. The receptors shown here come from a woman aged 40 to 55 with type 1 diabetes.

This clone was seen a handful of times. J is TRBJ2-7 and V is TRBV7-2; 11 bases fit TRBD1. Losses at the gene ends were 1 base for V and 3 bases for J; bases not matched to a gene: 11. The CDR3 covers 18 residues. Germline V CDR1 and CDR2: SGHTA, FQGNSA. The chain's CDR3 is CASSLVIVRGQGDYEQYF. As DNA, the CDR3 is TGTGCCAGCAGCTTAGTCATTGTCCGGGGACAGGGGGACTACGAGCAGTACTTC.

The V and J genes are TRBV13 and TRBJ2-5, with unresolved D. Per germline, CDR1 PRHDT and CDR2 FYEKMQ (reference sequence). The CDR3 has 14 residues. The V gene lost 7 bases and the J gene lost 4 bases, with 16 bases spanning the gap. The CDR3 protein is CASTLSSGIETQYF. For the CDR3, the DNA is TGTGCCAGCACCTTGTCGTCAGGAATAGAGACCCAGTACTTC.

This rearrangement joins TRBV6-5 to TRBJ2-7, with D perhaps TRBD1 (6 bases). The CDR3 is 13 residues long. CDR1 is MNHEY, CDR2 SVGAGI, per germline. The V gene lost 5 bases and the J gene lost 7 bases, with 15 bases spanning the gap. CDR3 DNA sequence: TGTGCCAGCAGTATGAACAGGGTACGGGAGCAGTACTTC. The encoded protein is CASSMNRVREQYF.

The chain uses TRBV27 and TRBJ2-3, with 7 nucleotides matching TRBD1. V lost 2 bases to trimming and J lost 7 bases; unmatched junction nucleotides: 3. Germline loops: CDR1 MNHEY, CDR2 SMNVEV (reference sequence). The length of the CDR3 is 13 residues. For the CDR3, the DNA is TGTGCCAGCAGTTTAAACAGGGGATATACGCAGTATTTT. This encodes CASSLNRGYTQYF.

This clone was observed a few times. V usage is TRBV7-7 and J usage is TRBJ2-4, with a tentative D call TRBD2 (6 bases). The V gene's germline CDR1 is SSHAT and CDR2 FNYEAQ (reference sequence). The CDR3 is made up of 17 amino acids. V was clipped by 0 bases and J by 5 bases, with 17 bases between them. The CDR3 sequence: CASSLALGAKRENIQYF. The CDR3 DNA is TGTGCCAGCAGCTTAGCCCTCGGGGCGAAGCGGGAAAACATTCAGTACTTC.

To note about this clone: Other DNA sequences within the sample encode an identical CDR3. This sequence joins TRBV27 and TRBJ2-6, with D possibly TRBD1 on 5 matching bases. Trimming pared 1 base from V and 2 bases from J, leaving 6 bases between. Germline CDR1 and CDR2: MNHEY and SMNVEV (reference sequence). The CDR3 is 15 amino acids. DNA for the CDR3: TGTGCCAGCAGTTTATTCAGGGCTGGGGCCAACGTCCTGACTTTC. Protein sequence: CASSLFRAGANVLTF.

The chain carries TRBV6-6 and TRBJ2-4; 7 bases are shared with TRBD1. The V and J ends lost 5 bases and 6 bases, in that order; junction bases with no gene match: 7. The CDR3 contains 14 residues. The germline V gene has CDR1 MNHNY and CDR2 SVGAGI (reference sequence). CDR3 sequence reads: CASSDGTAVNIQYF. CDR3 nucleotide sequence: TGTGCCAGCAGTGATGGGACAGCAGTAAACATTCAGTACTTC.

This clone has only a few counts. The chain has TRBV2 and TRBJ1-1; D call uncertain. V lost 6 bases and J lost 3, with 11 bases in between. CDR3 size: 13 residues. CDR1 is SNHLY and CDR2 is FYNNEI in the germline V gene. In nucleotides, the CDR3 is TGTGCCAGCAGCAACGGCGGGCACACTGAAGCTTTCTTT. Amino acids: CASSNGGHTEAFF.

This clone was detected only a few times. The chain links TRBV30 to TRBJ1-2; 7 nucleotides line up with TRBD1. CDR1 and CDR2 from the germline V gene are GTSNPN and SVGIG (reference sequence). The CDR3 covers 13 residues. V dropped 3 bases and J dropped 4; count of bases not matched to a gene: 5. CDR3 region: CAWRGGSSYGYTF. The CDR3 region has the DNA TGTGCCTGGAGAGGGGGCAGCTCCTATGGCTACACCTTC.

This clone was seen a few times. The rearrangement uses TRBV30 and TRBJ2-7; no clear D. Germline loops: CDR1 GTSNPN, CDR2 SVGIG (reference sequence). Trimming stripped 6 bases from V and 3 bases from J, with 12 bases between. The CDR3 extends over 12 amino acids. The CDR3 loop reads CACSFSDYEQYF. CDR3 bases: TGTGCCTGCTCCTTCAGTGACTACGAGCAGTACTTC.

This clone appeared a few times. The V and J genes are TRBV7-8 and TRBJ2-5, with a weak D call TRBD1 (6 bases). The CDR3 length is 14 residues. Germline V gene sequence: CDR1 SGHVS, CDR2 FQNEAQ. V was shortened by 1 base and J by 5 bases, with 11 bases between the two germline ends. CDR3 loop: CASSLGTGLETQYF. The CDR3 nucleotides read TGTGCCAGCAGCTTAGGTACAGGGCTGGAGACCCAGTACTTC. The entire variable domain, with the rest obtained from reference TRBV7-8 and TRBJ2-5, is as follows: GAGVSQSPRYKVAKRGQDVALRCDPISGHVSLFWYQQALGQGPEFLTYFQNEAQLDKSGLPSDRFFAERPEGSVSTLKIQRTQQEDSAVYLCASSLGTGLETQYFGPGTRLLVL.

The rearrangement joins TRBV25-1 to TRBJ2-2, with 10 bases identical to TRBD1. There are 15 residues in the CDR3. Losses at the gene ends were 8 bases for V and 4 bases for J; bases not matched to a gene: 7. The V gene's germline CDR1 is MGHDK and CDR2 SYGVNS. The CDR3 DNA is TGTGCCAGCCGAGGGGACAGGGGAAGCACCGGGGAGCTGTTTTTT. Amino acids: CASRGDRGSTGELFF.

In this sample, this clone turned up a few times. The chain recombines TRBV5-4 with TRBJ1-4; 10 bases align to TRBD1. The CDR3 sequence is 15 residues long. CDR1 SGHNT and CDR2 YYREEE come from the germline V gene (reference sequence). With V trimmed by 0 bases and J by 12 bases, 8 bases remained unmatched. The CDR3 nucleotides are TGTGCCAGCAGCTTGGGGACAGGGGGAATTGGGGAACTGTTTTTT. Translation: CASSLGTGGIGELFF.

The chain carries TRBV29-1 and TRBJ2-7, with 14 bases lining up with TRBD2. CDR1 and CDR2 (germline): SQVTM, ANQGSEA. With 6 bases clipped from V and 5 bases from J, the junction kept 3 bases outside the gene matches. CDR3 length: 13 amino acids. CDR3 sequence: CSVRTSGRNEQYF. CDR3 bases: TGCAGCGTGAGGACTAGCGGGAGGAACGAGCAGTACTTC.

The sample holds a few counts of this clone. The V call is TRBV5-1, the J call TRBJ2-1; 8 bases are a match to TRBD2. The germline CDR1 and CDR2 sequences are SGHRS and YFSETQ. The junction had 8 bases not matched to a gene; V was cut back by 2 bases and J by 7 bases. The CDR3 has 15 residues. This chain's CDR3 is CASSFRGGAINEQFF. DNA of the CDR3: TGCGCCAGCAGCTTCCGGGGGGGGGCGATTAATGAGCAGTTCTTC. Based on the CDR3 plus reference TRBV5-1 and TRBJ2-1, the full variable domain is KAGVTQTPRYLIKTRGQQVTLSCSPISGHRSVSWYQQTPGQGLQFLFEYFSETQRNKGNFPGRFSGRQFSNSRSEMNVSTLELGDSALYLCASSFRGGAINEQFFGPGTRLTVL.

In nucleotides, the CDR3 is TGTGCCACCACCTTGAGGGGGCCGGATGGCTACACCTTC. Translation gives CATTLRGPDGYTF. This chain uses TRBV10-3 with TRBJ1-2; TRBD1 matches at 7 bases. The CDR3 is 13 residues long. Unmatched junction bases numbered 11, after V lost 10 bases and J lost 6 bases. Looked up from germline, CDR1 is ENHRY and CDR2 is SYGVKD.

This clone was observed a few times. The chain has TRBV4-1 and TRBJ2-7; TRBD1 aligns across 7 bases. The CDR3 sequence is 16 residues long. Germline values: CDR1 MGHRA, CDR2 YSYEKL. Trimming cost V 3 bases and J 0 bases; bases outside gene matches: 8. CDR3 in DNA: TGCGCCAGCAGCCACCGCTCGACAGGGAGCTCCTACGAGCAGTACTTC. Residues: CASSHRSTGSSYEQYF.

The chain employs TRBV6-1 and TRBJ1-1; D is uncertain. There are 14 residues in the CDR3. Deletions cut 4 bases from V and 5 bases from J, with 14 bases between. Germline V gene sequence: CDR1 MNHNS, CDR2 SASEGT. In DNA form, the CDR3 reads TGTGCCAGCAGTGGGACCCCGGGAGATACTGAAGCTTTCTTT. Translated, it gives CASSGTPGDTEAFF.